The 15 T cell receptor beta chains in this list originate from one sample, sequenced in a study of cytomegalovirus exposure and HLA in healthy donors (dated by TCRdb to 2017 to 2019). Libraries were made using the immunoSEQ multiplex PCR assay. For the multiplex PCR, a mixture combining 60 forward primers for TCR Vbeta segments and 13 reverse primers for TCR Jbeta segments was used. As stored in TCRdb, this immuneACCESS dataset retains in-frame rearrangements with V and J assigned. A fraction of the clones does not appear; measured against another copy, unresolved V genes explain less than half of the discrepancy, and the remainder lacks a known reason. The sample table shows some 160,000 clones, and around four fifths are seen once. The top ten constitute about 1.4% of the sample. Specimen: PBMCs. Receptors originate from a woman aged 25 to 45 in good health and CMV-seronegative.

The chain has TRBV7-9 and TRBJ1-1; D is uncertain. The CDR3 has 14 residues. V was shortened by 5 bases and J by 1 base, with 11 bases between the two germline ends. Germline V gene data show CDR1 as SEHNR and CDR2 as FQNEAQ (reference sequence). DNA of the CDR3: TGTGCCAGCAGCAGCTGGGCGCGGAACACTGAAGCTTTCTTT. As protein: CASSSWARNTEAFF. Using reference TRBV7-9 and TRBJ1-1 for the parts outside the CDR3, the full variable domain is DTGVSQNPRHKITKRGQNVTFRCDPISEHNRLYWYRQTLGQGPEFLTYFQNEAQLEKSRLLSDRFSAERPKGSFSTLEIQRTEQGDSAMYLCASSSWARNTEAFFGQGTRLTVV.

The V gene is TRBV7-8, the J gene TRBJ2-1; 10 bases match TRBD1. Germline V gene lookup returns CDR1 SGHVS and CDR2 FQNEAQ. The junction had 21 bases not matched to a gene; V was cut back by 4 bases and J by 9 bases. This CDR3 is 19 amino acids long. As DNA, the CDR3 is TGTGCCAGCAGCTCCCGGGACAGGGGCCGGGGGGGCCGGTCCAGTGAGCAGTTCTTC. Translation gives CASSSRDRGRGGRSSEQFF.

This chain connects TRBV6-1 to TRBJ2-5; tentatively, D is TRBD1 (6 bases). The J call is doubtful: the DNA matches TRBJ2-7 better. Germline-derived CDR1 and CDR2 are MNHNS and SASEGT. The CDR3 runs to 13 residues. CDR3 sequence: CASSGTELYEQYF. CDR3 bases: TGTGCCAGCAGTGGGACAGAGTTGTACGAGCAGTACTTC.

This clone showed up just a few times. The chain couples TRBV7-2 to TRBJ1-6; 7 positions match TRBD1. This CDR3 comprises 14 residues. Unmatched junction bases numbered 10, after V lost 8 bases and J lost 9 bases. Germline V gene sequence: CDR1 SGHTA, CDR2 FQGNSA. The CDR3: CASRLGSGGSPLHF. CDR3 coding DNA: TGTGCCAGCCGTTTAGGGTCAGGGGGTTCACCCCTCCACTTT.

This clone was seen more than once but under ten times. The CDR3 is CASSPGGGSSEAFF. Here the CDR3 DNA reads TGTGCCAGCAGCCCCGGGGGGGGATCATCTGAAGCTTTCTTT. This sequence joins TRBV7-3 and TRBJ1-1; tentatively, D is TRBD1 (5 bases). The CDR3 is made up of 14 amino acids. Germline CDR1 and CDR2: SGHTA and FQGTGA. V shed 5 bases and J shed 6 bases, with 16 bases lying between them.

This clone was found a few times. The chain combines TRBV25-1 with TRBJ2-3; maybe TRBD2 (6 bases). Germline V gene data show CDR1 as MGHDK and CDR2 as SYGVNS. This CDR3 spans 14 amino acids. Trimming shortened V by 2 bases and J by 4 bases, and 10 bases separated the two germline ends. The CDR3 nucleotides read TGTGCCAGCAGTGAACCCGGGGGTGCAGATACGCAGTATTTT. Encoded protein: CASSEPGGADTQYF.

Notes on this clone: This same CDR3 is encoded by further DNA sequences in the sample. The V and J genes are TRBV15 and TRBJ1-6; D is undetermined. The CDR3 loop spans 13 amino acids. Trimming cost V 3 bases and J 10 bases, with 10 bases left between them. The germline V gene has CDR1 LNHNV and CDR2 YYDKDF (reference sequence). The DNA of the CDR3 is TGTGCCACCAGCAGGGCGAGGGTCTCACCCCTCCACTTT. This translates into CATSRARVSPLHF.

The V call is TRBV9, the J call TRBJ2-3; D unresolved. This CDR3 contains 13 residues. The germline CDR1 and CDR2 sequences are SGDLS and YYNGEE. V was pared by 0 bases and J by 5 bases, with 7 bases between. As DNA, the CDR3 is TGTGCCAGCAGCGTAGTCAGTGAAGATACGCAGTATTTT. Translated: CASSVVSEDTQYF.

The gene calls are TRBV19 and TRBJ2-5, with 10 bases matching TRBD1. Germline CDR1 reads LNHDA; CDR2 reads SQIVND (reference sequence). This CDR3 has 15 residues. The ends lost 5 bases at V and 7 bases at J; junction bases unmatched: 10. The DNA of the CDR3 is TGTGCCAGTAGTGCCTCCGGGACAGGGGATGCGACCCAGTACTTC. Its translation: CASSASGTGDATQYF.

This clone was detected a few times. The same CDR3 arises from other DNA sequences in this sample as well. This chain joins TRBV2 and TRBJ1-1; the match to TRBD1 covers 7 bases. J was trimmed by 0 bases and V by 9 bases; bases with no gene match: 4. Germline V gene sequence: CDR1 SNHLY, CDR2 FYNNEI. The CDR3 consists of 13 residues. The CDR3 sequence is CASRGQLNTEAFF. In DNA, the CDR3 is TGTGCCAGTAGGGGACAGCTGAACACTGAAGCTTTCTTT.

This clone appeared a few times. The rearrangement links TRBV7-9 to TRBJ1-1; TRBD1 aligns across 8 bases. Germline V gene sequence: CDR1 SEHNR, CDR2 FQNEAQ (reference sequence). The CDR3 runs 14 residues. V trimming: 5 bases; J trimming: 1 base; junction bases outside the gene matches: 3. The CDR3 region has the DNA TGTGCCAGCAGCAGCGGACAGGGGAACACTGAAGCTTTCTTT. The encoded protein is CASSSGQGNTEAFF.

This clone was found once. The chain recombines TRBV19 with TRBJ2-7; possible D gene TRBD2, 5 bases. V was shortened by 3 bases and J by 3 bases, with 15 bases between the two germline ends. Germline lookup yields CDR1 LNHDA and CDR2 SQIVND (reference sequence). CDR3 length equals 15 residues. The CDR3 sequence is CASSMRRTSIYEQYF. The CDR3 nucleotides read TGTGCCAGTAGTATGAGGAGGACTTCGATCTACGAGCAGTACTTC. The full variable domain, rest sourced from reference TRBV19 and TRBJ2-7, is DGGITQSPKYLFRKEGQNVTLSCEQNLNHDAMYWYRQDPGQGLRLIYYSQIVNDFQKGDIAEGYSVSREKKESFPLTVTSAQKNPTAFYLCASSMRRTSIYEQYFGPGTRLTVT.

This chain connects TRBV11-2 to TRBJ2-1; 12 bases line up with TRBD2. The CDR3 totals 16 residues. Germline V CDR1 and CDR2: SGHAT, FQNNGV. V was clipped by 5 bases and J by 6 bases; unmatched bases: 8. The CDR3 nucleotides are TGTGCCAGCAGCCGTTCACTAGCGGGGGGACTCAATGAGCAGTTCTTC. Amino acid sequence: CASSRSLAGGLNEQFF.

A few counts support this clone. This sequence joins TRBV6-4 and TRBJ2-6; TRBD1 might be the D (6 bases). The V end was cut by 6 bases, the J end by 0 bases, with 15 bases between. The CDR3 runs to 17 residues. Germline-derived CDR1 and CDR2 are MRHNA and SNTAGT. CDR3 amino acids: CASSPGTTLSGANVLTF. In nucleotides, the CDR3 is TGTGCCAGCAGCCCCGGGACAACACTCTCTGGGGCCAACGTCCTGACTTTC.

The chain links TRBV13 to TRBJ2-7; tentatively, D is TRBD2 (6 bases). Looked up from germline, CDR1 is PRHDT and CDR2 is FYEKMQ (reference sequence). With 0 bases removed from V and 3 bases from J, the gap between germline ends came to 21 bases. The CDR3 totals 18 residues. The CDR3 bases are TGTGCCAGCAGCTTAGGGGCTCTTTGGAGGGGATTAGTCTACGAGCAGTACTTC. It yields the protein CASSLGALWRGLVYEQYF.